This T cell receptor (beta chain) emerged from a study of blood T cell repertoires in COVID-19. Assay used: immunoSEQ multiplex PCR; TCRdb lists only in-frame clones, some missing. The repertoire consists of about 340,000 clones, with 92% occurring once and the leading ten covering less than 20%. Trimming at V came to 2 bases and at J to 1 base, leaving 2 bases not matched to a gene. Germline V CDR1 and CDR2: SGHRS, YFSETQ. CDR3 length: 14 residues. The sample taken for sequencing was PBMCs or T cells enriched from blood (not recorded which). This TCR was sampled from a woman in her twenties or thirties who had recovered from COVID-19. J is TRBJ2-5 and V is TRBV5-1; TRBD2 matches at 7 bases. The chain's CDR3 is CASSFGGIQETQYF. The CDR3 nucleotides are TGCGCCAGCAGCTTCGGGGGGATCCAAGAGACCCAGTACTTC.